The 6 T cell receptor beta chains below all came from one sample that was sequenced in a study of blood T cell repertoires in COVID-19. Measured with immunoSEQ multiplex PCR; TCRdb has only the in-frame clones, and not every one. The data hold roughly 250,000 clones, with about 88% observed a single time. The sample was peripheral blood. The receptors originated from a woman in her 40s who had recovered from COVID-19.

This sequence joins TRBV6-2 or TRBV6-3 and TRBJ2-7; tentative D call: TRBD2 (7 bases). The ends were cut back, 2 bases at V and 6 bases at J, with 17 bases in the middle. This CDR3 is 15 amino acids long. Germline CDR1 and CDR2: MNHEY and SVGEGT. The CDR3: CASSYNVRGASEQYF. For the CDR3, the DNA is TGTGCCAGCAGTTACAATGTCCGGGGGGCAAGCGAGCAGTACTTC.

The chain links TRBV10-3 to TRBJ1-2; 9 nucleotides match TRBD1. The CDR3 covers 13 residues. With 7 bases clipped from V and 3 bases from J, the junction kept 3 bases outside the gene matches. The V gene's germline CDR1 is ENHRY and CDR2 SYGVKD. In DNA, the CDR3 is TGTGCCATCACACAGGGGGCGGACTATGGCTACACCTTC. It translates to CAITQGADYGYTF.

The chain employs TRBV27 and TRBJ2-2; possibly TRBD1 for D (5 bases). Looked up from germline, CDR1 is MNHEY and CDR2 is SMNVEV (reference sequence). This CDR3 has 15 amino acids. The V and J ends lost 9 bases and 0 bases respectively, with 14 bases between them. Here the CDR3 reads CARNWGAPNTGELFF. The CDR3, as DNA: TGTGCCAGAAACTGGGGCGCCCCGAACACCGGGGAGCTGTTTTTT.

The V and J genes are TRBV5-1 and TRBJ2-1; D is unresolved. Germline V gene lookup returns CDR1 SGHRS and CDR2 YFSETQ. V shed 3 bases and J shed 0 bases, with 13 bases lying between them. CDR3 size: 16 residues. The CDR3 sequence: CASSSLAQSSYNEQFF. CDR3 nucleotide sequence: TGCGCCAGCAGCTCCCTGGCCCAATCCTCCTACAATGAGCAGTTCTTC. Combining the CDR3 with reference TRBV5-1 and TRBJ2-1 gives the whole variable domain KAGVTQTPRYLIKTRGQQVTLSCSPISGHRSVSWYQQTPGQGLQFLFEYFSETQRNKGNFPGRFSGRQFSNSRSEMNVSTLELGDSALYLCASSSLAQSSYNEQFFGPGTRLTVL.

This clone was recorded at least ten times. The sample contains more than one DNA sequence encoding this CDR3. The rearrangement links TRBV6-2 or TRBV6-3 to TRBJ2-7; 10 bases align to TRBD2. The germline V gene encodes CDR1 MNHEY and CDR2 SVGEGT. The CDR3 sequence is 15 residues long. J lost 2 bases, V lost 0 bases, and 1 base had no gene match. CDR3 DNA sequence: TGTGCCAGCAGTTACTCGAGCGGGGGGGCCTACGAGCAGTACTTC. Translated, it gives CASSYSSGGAYEQYF.

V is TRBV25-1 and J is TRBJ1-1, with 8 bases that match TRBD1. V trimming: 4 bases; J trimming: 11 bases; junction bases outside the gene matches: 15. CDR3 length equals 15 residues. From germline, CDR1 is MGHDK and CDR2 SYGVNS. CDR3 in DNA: TGTGCCAGCAGTGGAACCTTATCAGGGGGCGCAGGGGCTTTCTTT. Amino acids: CASSGTLSGGAGAFF.